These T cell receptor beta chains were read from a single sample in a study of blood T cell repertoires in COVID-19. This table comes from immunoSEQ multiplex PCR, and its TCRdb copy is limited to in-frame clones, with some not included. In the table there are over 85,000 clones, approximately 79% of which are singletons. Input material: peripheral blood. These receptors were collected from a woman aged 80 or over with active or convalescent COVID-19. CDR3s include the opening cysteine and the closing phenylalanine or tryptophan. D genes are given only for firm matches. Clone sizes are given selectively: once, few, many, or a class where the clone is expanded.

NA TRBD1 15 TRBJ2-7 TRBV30 TGTGCCTGGAGGCAAATCGGAATAACAGGGGACGAGCAGTACTTC CAWRQIGITGDEQYF
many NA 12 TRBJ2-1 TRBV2 TGTGCCAGCAGTGACGTCGGGGTTGAGCAGTTCTTC CASSDVGVEQFF
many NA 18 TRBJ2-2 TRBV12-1 TGTGCCAGCAGCCCCCCGGGACTAGCGGGAGGTCTGGCCGGGGAGCTGTTTTTT CASSPPGLAGGLAGELFF
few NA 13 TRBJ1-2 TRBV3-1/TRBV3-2 TGTGCCAGCAGCCAGTCCACTCTCACGGGCTACACCTTC CASSQSTLTGYTF
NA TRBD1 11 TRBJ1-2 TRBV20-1 TGCAGCTCACAGGGGAACTATGGCTACACCTTC CSSQGNYGYTF
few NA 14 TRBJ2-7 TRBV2 TGTGCCAGCAGGGGACATTCAGACTCCTACGAGCAGTACTTC CASRGHSDSYEQYF
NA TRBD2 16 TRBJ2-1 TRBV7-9 TGTGCCACCGGGACTAGCGGGCCAAGCTCCTACAATGAGCAGTTCTTC CATGTSGPSSYNEQFF
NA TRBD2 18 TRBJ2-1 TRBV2 TGTGCCAGCAGCCCTGACCTGTCCGGGACTAGCGTATACAATGAGCAGTTCTTC CASSPDLSGTSVYNEQFF
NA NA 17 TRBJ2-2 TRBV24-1 TGTGCCACCAGTGACCCAATAGTGGGGCCGAACACCGGGGAGCTGTTTTTT CATSDPIVGPNTGELFF
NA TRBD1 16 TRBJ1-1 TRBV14 TGTGCCAGCAGCCAAGGACGGACAGGGTGGTACACTGAAGCTTTCTTT CASSQGRTGWYTEAFF
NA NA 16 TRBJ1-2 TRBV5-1 TGCGCCAGCAATCTAGGGGCTCCGATTGATGGCTATGGCTACACCTTC CASNLGAPIDGYGYTF
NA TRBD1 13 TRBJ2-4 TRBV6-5 TGTGCCAGCAGCGTACAGGGGACAAACATTCAGTACTTC CASSVQGTNIQYF
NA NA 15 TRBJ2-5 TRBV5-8 TGTGCCAGCAGCTTGGTATTGACTTCTCAAGAGACCCAGTACTTC CASSLVLTSQETQYF
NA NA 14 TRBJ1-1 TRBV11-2 TGTGCCAGCAGCTCCCCGCGGGGGGACACTGAAGCTTTCTTT CASSSPRGDTEAFF
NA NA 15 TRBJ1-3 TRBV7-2 TGTGCCAGCAGCTTAGGGGGGGGCTCTGGAAACACCATATATTTT CASSLGGGSGNTIYF
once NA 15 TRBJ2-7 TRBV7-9 TGTGCCAGCAGCCCCGGGTCAGGGTTTGCCTACGAGCAGTACTTC CASSPGSGFAYEQYF
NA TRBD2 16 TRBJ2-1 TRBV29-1 TGCAGCGTCCAAGCCCCTAGCGGGAGCTCCTACAATGAGCAGTTCTTC CSVQAPSGSSYNEQFF
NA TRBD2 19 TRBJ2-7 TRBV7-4 TGTGCCAGCAGGGGAGGGAGACTAGCGGGATCTGTCCCTCTCTACGAGCAGTACTTC CASRGGRLAGSVPLYEQYF
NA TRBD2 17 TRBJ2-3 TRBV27 TGTGCCAGCCGACCCCCAGGGATAGCGGGAGCGGAAGATACGCAGTATTTT CASRPPGIAGAEDTQYF
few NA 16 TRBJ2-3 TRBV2 TGTGCCAGCAGTGTACGACTCGCACTCTCCACAGATACGCAGTATTTT CASSVRLALSTDTQYF
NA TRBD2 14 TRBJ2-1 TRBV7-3 TGTGCCAGCAGCCTCCGGGGGGGCAACAATGAGCAGTTCTTC CASSLRGGNNEQFF
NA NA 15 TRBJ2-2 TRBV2 TGTGCCAGCAGTGAATGGGCAGAGAACACCGGGGAGCTGTTTTTT CASSEWAENTGELFF
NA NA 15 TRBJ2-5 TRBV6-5 TGTGCCAGCAGTTACTCCTGGACAGACCAAGAGACCCAGTACTTC CASSYSWTDQETQYF
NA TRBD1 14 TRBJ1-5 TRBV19 TGTGCCAGTAGTCTGGGGACAGGCTGGCAGCCCCAGCATTTT CASSLGTGWQPQHF
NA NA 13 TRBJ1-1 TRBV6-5 TGTGCCAGCAGTTACTCAGCTACCACTGAAGCTTTCTTT CASSYSATTEAFF
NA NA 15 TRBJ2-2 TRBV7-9 TGTGCCAGCAGCTTAGTAGTAGATTTCGCCGGGGAGCTGTTTTTT CASSLVVDFAGELFF
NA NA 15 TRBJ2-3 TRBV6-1 TGTGCCAGCAGTGAACGTCACAGGGGCACAGATACGCAGTATTTT CASSERHRGTDTQYF
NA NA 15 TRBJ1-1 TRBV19 TGTGCCAGCACTAACCCCGGGCGGGGGCCAACTGAAGCTTTCTTT CASTNPGRGPTEAFF
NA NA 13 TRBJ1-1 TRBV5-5 TGTGCCAGCAGCTTTACAGAGAACACTGAAGCTTTCTTT CASSFTENTEAFF
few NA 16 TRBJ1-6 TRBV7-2 TGTGCCAGCAGCTTAGCAGTCAGCTCCTATAATTCACCCCTCCACTTT CASSLAVSSYNSPLHF
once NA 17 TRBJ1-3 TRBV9 TGTGCCAGCAGCTCCCTCCCCCACAGGTCCGCTGGAAACACCATATATTTT CASSSLPHRSAGNTIYF
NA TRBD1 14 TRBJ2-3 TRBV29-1 TGCAGCGTAGGTGGGGGACAGAACACAGATACGCAGTATTTT CSVGGGQNTDTQYF
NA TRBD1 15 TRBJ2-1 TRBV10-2 TGCGCCAGCAGTTTTAGACAGGGGCTCTACAATGAGCAGTTCTTC CASSFRQGLYNEQFF
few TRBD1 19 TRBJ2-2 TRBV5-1 TGCGCCAGCAGCCAGGGACAGGGGGCGGGACAGTCGGACACCGGGGAGCTGTTTTTT CASSQGQGAGQSDTGELFF
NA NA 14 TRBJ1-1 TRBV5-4 TGTGCCAGCAGCCCGACAGGTCGAGGCGCTGAAGCTTTCTTT CASSPTGRGAEAFF
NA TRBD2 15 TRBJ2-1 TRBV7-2 TGTGCCAGCAGCTTTAGCGGGAGACCCTACAATGAGCAGTTCTTC CASSFSGRPYNEQFF
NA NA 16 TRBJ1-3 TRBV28 TGTGCCAGCAGTTCATACTACCGGGGGGGCCGAAACACCATATATTTT CASSSYYRGGRNTIYF
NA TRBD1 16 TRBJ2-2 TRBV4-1 TGCGCCAGCAGTCAGATCCGGACAGGGGTCACCGGGGAGCTGTTTTTT CASSQIRTGVTGELFF
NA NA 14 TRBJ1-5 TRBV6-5 TGTGCCAGCAGTTCTCCCCTTCACGGTCAGCCCCAGCATTTT CASSSPLHGQPQHF
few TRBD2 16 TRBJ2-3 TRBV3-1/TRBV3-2 TGTGCCAGCAGCCGCGGACTAGCGGGAGGGACAGATACGCAGTATTTT CASSRGLAGGTDTQYF
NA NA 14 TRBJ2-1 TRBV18 TGTGCCAGCTCAACCTCGATCGTGAGGAATGAGCAGTTCTTC CASSTSIVRNEQFF
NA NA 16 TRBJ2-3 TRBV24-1 TGTGCCACCAGTGATCGTGACTGGCGGGGCACAGATACGCAGTATTTT CATSDRDWRGTDTQYF
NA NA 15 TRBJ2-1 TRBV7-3 TGTGCCAGCAGCTTAAATCAGGGGACCTACAATGAGCAGTTCTTC CASSLNQGTYNEQFF
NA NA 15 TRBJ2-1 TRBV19 TGTGCCAGTAGTATACGTCTGAACTCGTACAATGAGCAGTTCTTC CASSIRLNSYNEQFF
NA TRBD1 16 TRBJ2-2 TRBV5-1 TGCGCCAGCAGCTCACCGACAGGGACGGTGACCGGGGAGCTGTTTTTT CASSSPTGTVTGELFF
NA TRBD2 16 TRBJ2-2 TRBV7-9 TGTGCCAGCAGCTTTCGGATAGCGGGAGAGGCCGGGGAGCTGTTTTTT CASSFRIAGEAGELFF
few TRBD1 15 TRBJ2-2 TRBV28 TGTGCCAGCAAGCCGGACAGGGGTTATACCGGGGAGCTGTTTTTT CASKPDRGYTGELFF
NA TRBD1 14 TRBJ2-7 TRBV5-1 TGCGCCAGCAGCCCCTCGACAGGGACCTACGAGCAGTACTTC CASSPSTGTYEQYF
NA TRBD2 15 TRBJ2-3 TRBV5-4 TGTGCCAGCAGACAAGGGACTAAGATCACAGATACGCAGTATTTT CASRQGTKITDTQYF
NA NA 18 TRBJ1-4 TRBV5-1 TGCGCCAGCAGGGGACCGACAGGAGCCCTTGCAACTAATGAAAAACTGTTTTTT CASRGPTGALATNEKLFF